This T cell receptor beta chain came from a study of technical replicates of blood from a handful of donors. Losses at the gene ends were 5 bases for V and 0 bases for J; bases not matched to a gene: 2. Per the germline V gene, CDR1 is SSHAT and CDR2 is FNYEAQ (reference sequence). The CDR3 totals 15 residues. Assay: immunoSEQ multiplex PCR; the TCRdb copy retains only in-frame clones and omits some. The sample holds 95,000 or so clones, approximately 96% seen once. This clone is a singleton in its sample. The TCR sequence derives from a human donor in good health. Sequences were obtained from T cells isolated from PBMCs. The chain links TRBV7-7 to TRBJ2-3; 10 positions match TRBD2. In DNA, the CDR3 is TGTGCCAGCAGCCCGGGACTAGCGAGCACAGATACGCAGTATTTT. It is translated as CASSPGLASTDTQYF.